The subject of this entry is one TCR delta chain. This specimen belongs to a study of gamma-delta chains in newborns, infants, children. Study in general: Microbial exposure reportedly drives polyclonal innate γδ T cell expansion after birth.

TCRdb fed the reads into CATT to redo clone calling. The table has 4,000 to 4,500 delta-chain clones, about 36% seen once. Germline CDR1 is TVYSNPD and CDR2 is GDNSRS (reference sequence). This CDR3 has 20 amino acids. With 3 bases clipped from V and 0 bases from J, the junction kept 14 bases outside the gene matches. The sequence was collected from a child who received the measles vaccine. The rearrangement uses TRDV3 and TRDJ3; the match to TRDD3 covers 10 bases. The source material was blood. The CDR3 bases are TGTGCCTTGGCCTTCTACTGGGGGATTTCCGCCTCCTGGGACACCCGACAGATGTTTTTC. Translation: CALAFYWGISASWDTRQMFF.